A single sample is the source of the 32 T cell receptor beta chains below, sequenced in a study of blood T cell repertoires in COVID-19. Libraries were prepared by immunoSEQ multiplex PCR; TCRdb keeps only in-frame clonotypes and omits some of them. The sample lists around 300,000 clones, 70% to 90% occurring once. Sequencing input: peripheral blood. These receptors all stem from a woman in her thirties with active or convalescent COVID-19.

This rearrangement joins TRBV5-1 to TRBJ2-3; 7 bases fit TRBD2. The CDR3 is 16 residues long. V shed 5 bases and J 4 bases; nucleotides not matched to a gene: 13. Germline CDR1 SGHRS, CDR2 YFSETQ. This CDR3 is CASRSEIAGGSDTQYF. CDR3 coding DNA: TGCGCCAGCAGATCCGAAATAGCGGGTGGGTCAGATACGCAGTATTTT.

The chain is built from TRBV19 and TRBJ1-2, with TRBD1 as a possible D gene (6 bases). In germline, CDR1 is LNHDA, CDR2 SQIVND (reference sequence). Trimming pared 2 bases from V and 5 bases from J, leaving 18 bases between. CDR3 length: 16 residues. The DNA for the CDR3 is TGTGCCAGTAGTATAAAGGGGGGGCCTTTTAAATATGGCTACACCTTC. Amino acids: CASSIKGGPFKYGYTF.

The chain uses TRBV5-1 and TRBJ1-4, with D possibly being TRBD1 (6 bases). Trimming took 0 bases from V and 7 from J, leaving 16 bases between them. Germline V gene lookup returns CDR1 SGHRS and CDR2 YFSETQ. The CDR3 runs to 16 residues. The CDR3 DNA reads TGCGCCAGCAGCTTGGAAGGTCGGACAGTGTCTGAAAAACTGTTTTTT. Translated, it gives CASSLEGRTVSEKLFF.

This chain connects TRBV5-4 to TRBJ1-1, with TRBD1 identical over 7 bases. The trim removed 2 bases at V and 1 base at J, leaving 14 bases unmatched. CDR1 is SGHNT, CDR2 YYREEE, per germline (reference sequence). The CDR3 has 18 amino acids. In DNA form, the CDR3 reads TGTGCCAGCAGCTTCCGGGCAGGGGGTGGGCCCCGGAACACTGAAGCTTTCTTT. This codes for CASSFRAGGGPRNTEAFF.

V gene TRBV3-1 (or the pseudogene TRBV3-2) combines with J gene TRBJ1-5, with D tentatively TRBD1 (5 bases). Germline values: CDR1 LGHDT, CDR2 YNNKEL (reference sequence). This CDR3 has 18 residues. With 1 base removed from V and 1 base from J, the gap between germline ends came to 17 bases. This CDR3 is CASSQGGHGVGSNQPQHF. CDR3 in DNA: TGTGCCAGCAGCCAAGGGGGCCATGGCGTTGGGAGCAATCAGCCCCAGCATTTT.

The rearrangement joins TRBV11-3 to TRBJ2-1; 7 bases agree with TRBD2. The germline CDR1 and CDR2 sequences are SGHNT and YENEEA. This CDR3 contains 13 residues. With V trimmed by 3 bases and J by 9 bases, 5 bases remained unmatched. As DNA, the CDR3 is TGTGCCAGCAGCTTGAGGCGGGGGTCTGAGCAGTTCTTC. Translated: CASSLRRGSEQFF.

The gene calls are TRBV18 and TRBJ1-6, with D possibly TRBD1 on 6 matching bases. CDR3 length: 17 residues. CDR1 and CDR2 from the germline V gene are KGHSH and LQKENI. Trimming stripped 6 bases from V and 0 bases from J, with 15 bases between. DNA for the CDR3: TGTGCCAGCTCTCCTTTTCGACAGGACTCCTATAATTCACCCCTCCACTTT. Translating gives CASSPFRQDSYNSPLHF.

The chain joins TRBV5-1 to TRBJ1-3; 7 nucleotides agree with TRBD1. The germline gives CDR1 SGHRS, CDR2 YFSETQ. J gave up 8 bases and V 2 bases, and 1 base lay outside the gene matches. The CDR3 runs 12 residues. CDR3 nucleotide sequence: TGCGCCAGCAGCTTCCAGGGGGACACCATATATTTT. It encodes CASSFQGDTIYF. The whole variable domain, remainder taken from reference TRBV5-1 and TRBJ1-3, is KAGVTQTPRYLIKTRGQQVTLSCSPISGHRSVSWYQQTPGQGLQFLFEYFSETQRNKGNFPGRFSGRQFSNSRSEMNVSTLELGDSALYLCASSFQGDTIYFGEGSWLTVV.

CDR3 sequence: CAGRGMGQGNTIYF. The CDR3, as DNA: TGTGCCGGAAGGGGGATGGGACAGGGAAACACCATATATTTT. The V gene is TRBV30, the J gene TRBJ1-3; 7 bases align to TRBD1. From germline, CDR1 is GTSNPN and CDR2 SVGIG (reference sequence). Losses at the gene ends were 8 bases for V and 4 bases for J; bases not matched to a gene: 11. The CDR3 spans 14 residues.

This chain connects TRBV5-1 to TRBJ2-5, with 10 bases lining up with TRBD2. V trimming: 4 bases; J trimming: 5 bases; junction bases outside the gene matches: 8. CDR1 is SGHRS, CDR2 YFSETQ, per germline. This CDR3 is 15 amino acids long. This CDR3 is CASSRSGGAGETQYF. The CDR3 nucleotides are TGCGCCAGCAGCCGAAGCGGGGGGGCCGGGGAGACCCAGTACTTC.

This clone was observed a single time. V usage is TRBV11-2 and J usage is TRBJ2-7, with 10 positions matching TRBD1. J gave up 1 base and V 5 bases, and 5 bases lay outside the gene matches. Germline lookup yields CDR1 SGHAT and CDR2 FQNNGV. There are 15 residues in the CDR3. The CDR3 loop is CASSLRTGGSYEQYF. As DNA, the CDR3 is TGTGCCAGCAGCCTAAGGACAGGGGGGTCCTACGAGCAGTACTTC.

The rearrangement joins TRBV7-9 to TRBJ1-2; possible D gene TRBD1, 6 bases. Trimming removed 6 bases at V and 4 bases at J, with 15 bases between. Germline V gives CDR1 SEHNR, CDR2 FQNEAQ (reference sequence). There are 14 residues in the CDR3. The CDR3 loop is CASSSSGESYGYTF. The CDR3 DNA is TGTGCCAGCAGTAGCTCAGGGGAATCCTATGGCTACACCTTC.

This chain uses TRBV6-5 with TRBJ2-3; a weak D match, TRBD1 (6 bases). Germline values: CDR1 MNHEY, CDR2 SVGAGI. V lost 6 bases to trimming and J lost 4 bases, with 11 bases between them. The CDR3 runs to 13 residues. CDR3 DNA sequence: TGTGCCAGCAGACAGGGTGGGGCAGATACGCAGTATTTT. Translated: CASRQGGADTQYF.

The chain joins TRBV5-1 to TRBJ1-5; TRBD1 agrees at 8 bases. CDR3 length: 15 amino acids. CDR1 and CDR2 from the germline V gene are SGHRS and YFSETQ. Germline trimming cut 3 bases from V and 3 bases from J; bases unmatched to any gene: 5. The DNA of the CDR3 is TGCGCCAGCAGCTCCGGGACAGGTTTCAATCAGCCCCAGCATTTT. This encodes CASSSGTGFNQPQHF.

The rearrangement joins TRBV7-9 to TRBJ2-3, with 11 bases identical to TRBD2. CDR1 is SEHNR, CDR2 FQNEAQ, per germline (reference sequence). The CDR3 runs to 16 residues. V lost 6 bases and J lost 1; bases outside the gene matches: 6. The CDR3 sequence: CASSPPGLAGTDTQYF. DNA for the CDR3: TGTGCCAGCAGTCCGCCGGGACTAGCGGGCACAGATACGCAGTATTTT.

This clone was observed a few times. The chain links TRBV2 to TRBJ2-7; 7 bases are shared with TRBD1. Germline V gene lookup returns CDR1 SNHLY and CDR2 FYNNEI. CDR3 length equals 15 residues. Trimming took 4 bases from V and 2 from J; bases not matched to a gene: 8. The CDR3 loop reads CASSVRLGTAYEQYF. DNA of the CDR3: TGTGCCAGCAGTGTCCGTCTCGGGACAGCCTACGAGCAGTACTTC.

The genes are TRBV28 and TRBJ2-7; tentatively, D is TRBD2 (5 bases). Trimming removed 7 bases at V and 3 bases at J, with 16 bases between. This CDR3 region has 14 residues. Germline V CDR1 and CDR2: MDHEN, SYDVKM. Here the CDR3 reads CASTPPGSHYEQYF. Here the CDR3 DNA reads TGTGCCAGCACTCCGCCGGGAAGTCACTACGAGCAGTACTTC. Looking up the rest from reference TRBV28 and TRBJ2-7 gives the full variable domain: DVKVTQSSRYLVKRTGEKVFLECVQDMDHENMFWYRQDPGLGLRLIYFSYDVKMKEKGDIPEGYSVSREKKERFSLILESASTNQTSMYLCASTPPGSHYEQYFGPGTRLTVT.

The chain combines TRBV29-1 with TRBJ1-2; D is perhaps TRBD1 (5 bases). The CDR3 is 13 amino acids. In germline, CDR1 is SQVTM, CDR2 ANQGSEA. Trimming took 4 bases from V and 3 from J, leaving 12 bases between them. This chain's CDR3 is CSVVAGLDYGYTF. CDR3 sequence (DNA): TGCAGCGTTGTGGCAGGGTTGGACTATGGCTACACCTTC.

This clone has only one observation. One junction end disagrees with the germline gene, perhaps due to a read error. J is TRBJ2-3 and V is TRBV7-2, with 8 bases lining up with TRBD2. Germline CDR1 and CDR2: SGHTA and FQGNSA. The CDR3 has 16 amino acids. For the CDR3, the DNA is TGTGCCACCAGCCGGTATTCTGCGGGGGGCAGGGATACGCAGTATTTT. Encoded protein: CATSRYSAGGRDTQYF.

The chain joins TRBV30 to TRBJ1-1; D gene ambiguous. The CDR3 has 13 amino acids. From germline, CDR1 is GTSNPN and CDR2 SVGIG (reference sequence). V lost 0 bases and J 6 bases, leaving 11 bases between the germline ends. The CDR3, as DNA: TGTGCCTGGAGTGTATATAGGAGGGCTGAAGCTTTCTTT. As protein: CAWSVYRRAEAFF.

The chain combines TRBV24-1 with TRBJ1-3; D not certain. The V gene's germline CDR1 is KGHDR and CDR2 SFDVKD. The CDR3 is 14 amino acids. V was clipped by 12 bases and J by 8 bases, with 22 bases between them. The CDR3 protein is CASQAGGPSDTIYF. Written as DNA, the CDR3 is TGTGCCTCCCAGGCGGGTGGACCCTCGGACACCATATATTTT.

The chain links TRBV6-5 to TRBJ2-1; 12 bases are a match to TRBD2. CDR1 MNHEY and CDR2 SVGAGI come from the germline V gene. Trimming removed 6 bases from V and 15 bases from J; junction bases left unmatched: 3. This CDR3 has 11 amino acids. The CDR3 reads CASRTTSGGFF. The CDR3 DNA reads as TGTGCCAGCAGAACGACTAGCGGGGGGTTCTTC.

The genes are TRBV5-8 and TRBJ2-3; 9 positions agree with TRBD2. CDR1 is SGHTS, CDR2 YDEGEE, per germline. V lost 4 bases to trimming and J lost 0 bases; unmatched junction nucleotides: 3. The CDR3 runs 15 residues. As DNA, the CDR3 is TGTGCCAGCAGCCCTAGCGGGGTTAGCACAGATACGCAGTATTTT. This encodes CASSPSGVSTDTQYF.

The J gene is TRBJ1-2, the V gene TRBV5-1; possible D gene TRBD1, 5 bases. Trimming left V 4 bases short and J 7 bases short, with 11 bases between. The CDR3 totals 12 residues. The germline V gene has CDR1 SGHRS and CDR2 YFSETQ. The CDR3 spells CASSPGGAGYTF. DNA of the CDR3: TGCGCCAGCAGCCCCGGGGGTGCTGGCTACACCTTC.

This chain links TRBV5-8 with TRBJ1-2; 7 nucleotides match TRBD1. V lost 1 base to trimming and J lost 4 bases; unmatched junction nucleotides: 7. The CDR3 totals 15 residues. CDR1 and CDR2 from the germline V gene are SGHTS and YDEGEE. This chain's CDR3 is CASSLLQGQSYGYTF. The CDR3 DNA is TGTGCCAGCAGCTTGCTACAGGGACAGAGCTATGGCTACACCTTC.

The chain carries TRBV10-3 and TRBJ1-2, with a weak D call TRBD1 (6 bases). The CDR3 is made up of 15 amino acids. Trimming removed 0 bases from V and 6 bases from J, with 14 bases in between. The germline gives CDR1 ENHRY, CDR2 SYGVKD. The chain's CDR3 is CAISESTQGWNGYTF. The CDR3 DNA reads as TGTGCCATCAGTGAGTCGACTCAGGGGTGGAATGGCTACACCTTC.

The rearrangement links TRBV30 to TRBJ2-1; TRBD2 agrees at 16 bases. Losses at the gene ends were 5 bases for V and 14 bases for J; bases not matched to a gene: 6. This CDR3 is built from 13 residues. The germline V gene has CDR1 GTSNPN and CDR2 SVGIG (reference sequence). DNA for the CDR3: TGTGCCTGGGCCGGGACTAGCGGGGGGGCAGAGTTCTTC. It is translated as CAWAGTSGGAEFF.

The rearrangement links TRBV2 to TRBJ2-5; 7 bases are a match to TRBD2. The CDR3 loop spans 16 amino acids. V shed 6 bases and J 1 base; nucleotides not matched to a gene: 11. Germline V CDR1 and CDR2: SNHLY, FYNNEI. The CDR3: CASRRRLAWGQETQYF. CDR3 sequence (DNA): TGTGCCAGCAGGCGTCGACTAGCATGGGGCCAAGAGACCCAGTACTTC.

The chain couples TRBV5-6 to TRBJ2-2; 9 bases line up with TRBD1. The CDR3 is made up of 16 amino acids. Trimming at V came to 4 bases and at J to 4 bases, leaving 8 bases not matched to a gene. Germline-derived CDR1 and CDR2 are SGHDT and YYEEEE. Here the CDR3 reads CASSPPGTGITGELFF. CDR3 in DNA: TGTGCCAGCAGCCCTCCCGGGACAGGGATCACCGGGGAGCTGTTTTTT.

The chain uses TRBV7-3 and TRBJ2-1, with TRBD2 matching over 10 bases. The CDR3 is made up of 13 amino acids. Germline CDR1 reads SGHTA; CDR2 reads FQGTGA. The J segment lost 13 bases and the V segment lost 6 bases, leaving 9 bases of the junction unmatched. The CDR3 loop reads CASSRRGTSEQFF. The CDR3 DNA reads TGTGCCAGCAGTAGACGGGGGACTAGCGAACAGTTCTTC.

This clone was recorded a few times. The chain couples TRBV30 to TRBJ1-1; 9 bases are a match to TRBD1. V was clipped by 4 bases and J by 4 bases; unmatched bases: 7. The CDR3 extends over 14 amino acids. Germline CDR1 GTSNPN, CDR2 SVGIG (reference sequence). The CDR3 region is CAWITGGLGTEAFF. CDR3 in DNA: TGTGCCTGGATTACAGGGGGCTTGGGCACTGAAGCTTTCTTT.

The chain joins TRBV10-3 to TRBJ1-2; the match to TRBD1 covers 7 bases. The CDR3 has 13 residues. Trimming at V came to 8 bases and at J to 1 base, leaving 4 bases not matched to a gene. CDR1 ENHRY and CDR2 SYGVKD come from the germline V gene. The CDR3 here is CAIGGQNNYGYTF. DNA for the CDR3: TGTGCCATCGGGGGACAGAATAACTATGGCTACACCTTC.